The entry below describes one TCR beta chain. Antigen unknown. This record belongs to a study of T cell clonotyping in hematopoietic cell transplantation. Findings and caveats of the study: Higher Inverse Simpson Index values in graft donor and pretransplant recipient predicted broader posttransplant TCR diversity. At the given depth, recipient repertoires were over 97% de novo clonotypes. Recipient TCR diversity dropped after transplant; expanded clonotypes rose from day 30 to 180. CD4 and CD8 repertoire contributions could not be separated without sorting.

Clones were read by immunoSEQ multiplex PCR, and TCRdb kept only the in-frame ones, dropping some. The data contain about 19,000 clones, approximately 79% of them singletons. Germline V CDR1 and CDR2: SGHVS, FQNEAQ. V was trimmed by 0 bases and J by 4 bases, leaving 9 bases between them. CDR3 size: 14 residues. The rearrangement links TRBV7-8 to TRBJ1-1; no definite D call. Sequences were obtained from peripheral blood mononuclear cells. The clonotype was recovered from a man between 60 and 75 years old in good health. Some clones in this sample may be carry-over from other donors' samples. The CDR3 DNA reads as TGTGCCAGCAGCTTAGCTAGATTTCGCACTGAAGCTTTCTTT. It translates to CASSLARFRTEAFF.